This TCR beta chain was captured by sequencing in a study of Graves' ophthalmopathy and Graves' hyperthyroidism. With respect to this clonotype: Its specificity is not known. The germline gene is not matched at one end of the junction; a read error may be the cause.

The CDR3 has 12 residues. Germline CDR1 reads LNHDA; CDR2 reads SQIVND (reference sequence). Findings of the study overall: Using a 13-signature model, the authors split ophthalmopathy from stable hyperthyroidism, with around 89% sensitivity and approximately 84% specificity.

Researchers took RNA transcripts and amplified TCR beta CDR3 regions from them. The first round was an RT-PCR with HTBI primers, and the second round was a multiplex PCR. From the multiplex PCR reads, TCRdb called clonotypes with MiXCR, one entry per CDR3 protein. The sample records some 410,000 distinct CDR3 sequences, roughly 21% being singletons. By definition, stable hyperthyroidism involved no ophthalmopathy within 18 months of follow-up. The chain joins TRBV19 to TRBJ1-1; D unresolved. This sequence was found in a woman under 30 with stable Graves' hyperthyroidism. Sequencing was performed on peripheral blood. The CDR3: CASSISDIESFF. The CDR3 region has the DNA TGTGCCAGTAGTATATCGGATATTGAATCTTTCTTT.